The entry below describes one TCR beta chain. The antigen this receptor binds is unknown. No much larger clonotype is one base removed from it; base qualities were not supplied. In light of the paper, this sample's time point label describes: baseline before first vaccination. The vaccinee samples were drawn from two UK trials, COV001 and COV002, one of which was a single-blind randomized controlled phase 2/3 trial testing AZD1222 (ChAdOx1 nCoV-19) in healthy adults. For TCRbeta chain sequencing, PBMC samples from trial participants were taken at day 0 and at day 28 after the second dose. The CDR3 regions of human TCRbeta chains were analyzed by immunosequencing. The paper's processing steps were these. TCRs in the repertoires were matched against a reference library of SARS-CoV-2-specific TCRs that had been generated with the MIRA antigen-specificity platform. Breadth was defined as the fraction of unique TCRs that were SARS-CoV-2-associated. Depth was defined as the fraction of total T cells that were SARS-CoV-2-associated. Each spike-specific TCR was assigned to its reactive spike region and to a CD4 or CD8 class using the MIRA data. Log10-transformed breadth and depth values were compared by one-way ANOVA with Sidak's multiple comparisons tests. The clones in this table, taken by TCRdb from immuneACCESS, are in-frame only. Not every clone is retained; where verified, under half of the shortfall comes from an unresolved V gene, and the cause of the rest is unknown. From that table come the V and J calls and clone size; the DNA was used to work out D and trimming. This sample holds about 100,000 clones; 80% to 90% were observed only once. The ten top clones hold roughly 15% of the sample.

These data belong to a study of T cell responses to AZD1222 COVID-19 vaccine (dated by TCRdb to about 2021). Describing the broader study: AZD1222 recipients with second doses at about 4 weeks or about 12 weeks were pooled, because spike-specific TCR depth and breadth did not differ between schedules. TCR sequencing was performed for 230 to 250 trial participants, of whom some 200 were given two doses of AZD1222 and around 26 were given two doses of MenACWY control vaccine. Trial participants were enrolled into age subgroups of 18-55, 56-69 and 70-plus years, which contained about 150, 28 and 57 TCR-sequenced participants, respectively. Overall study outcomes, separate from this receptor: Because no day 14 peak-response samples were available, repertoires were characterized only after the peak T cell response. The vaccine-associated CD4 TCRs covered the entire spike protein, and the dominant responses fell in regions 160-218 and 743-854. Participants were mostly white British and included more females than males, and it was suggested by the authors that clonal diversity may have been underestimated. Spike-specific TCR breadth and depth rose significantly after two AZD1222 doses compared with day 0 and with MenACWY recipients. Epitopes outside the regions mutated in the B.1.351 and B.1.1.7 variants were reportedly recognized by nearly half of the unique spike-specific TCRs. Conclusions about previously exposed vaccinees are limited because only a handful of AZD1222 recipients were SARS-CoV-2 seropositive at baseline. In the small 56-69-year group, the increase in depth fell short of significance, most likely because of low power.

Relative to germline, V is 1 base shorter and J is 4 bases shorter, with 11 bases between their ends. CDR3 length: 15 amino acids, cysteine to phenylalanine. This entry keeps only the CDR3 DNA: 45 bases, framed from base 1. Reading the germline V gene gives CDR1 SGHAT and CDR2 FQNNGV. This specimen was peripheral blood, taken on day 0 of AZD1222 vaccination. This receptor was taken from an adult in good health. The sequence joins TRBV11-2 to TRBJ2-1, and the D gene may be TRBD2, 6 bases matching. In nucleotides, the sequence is TGTGCCAGCAGCTTAGCGGGAGTGAGTTACAATGAGCAGTTCTTC. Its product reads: CASSLAGVSYNEQFF.